The source of this T cell receptor (beta chain) is a study of vaccination effects on CD4 cells after COVID-19. Study-wide background: Sampling occurred a median 72 days post second dose, range 14 to 241. General study points: Vaccine- and infection-induced clones showed marked clonal contraction late following vaccination.

Antigen-specific CD4+ T cells were expanded with viral peptide pools in the ViraFEST assay before sequencing. Culture lasted 10 days before CD4+ T cell isolation. The vaccine given was either BNT162b2 or mRNA-1273, in two doses. Among the vaccine recipients, none had a prior SARS-CoV-2 infection, and nucleocapsid antibodies were negative. Sequencing used immunoSEQ multiplex PCR; TCRdb keeps in-frame clones, though not all of them. The sample lists 25,000 to 40,000 clones; 82% were seen once. V lost 2 bases to trimming and J lost 0 bases, with 9 bases between them. This CDR3 contains 15 residues. The germline gives CDR1 MNHEY, CDR2 SVGAGI. Turning to this clone: Antigen specificity is unknown.

V and J are TRBV6-5 and TRBJ2-3; D is perhaps TRBD1 or TRBD2 (5 bases each). Sequencing used CD4+ T cells from PBMCs cultured with HCoV-NL63 spike peptides, obtained after COVID-19 vaccination. This TCR was sampled from a human donor who received a COVID-19 vaccine. Some clones in this sample may be carry-over from other donors' samples. The CDR3 reads CASSYGGPSTDTQYF. For the CDR3, the DNA is TGTGCCAGCAGTTACGGGGGACCGAGCACAGATACGCAGTATTTT.